This T cell receptor (beta chain) was found in a study of beta chain features in type 1 diabetes. To note about this clone: The antigen remains undetermined.

The CDR3 runs to 14 residues. The ends were cut back, 3 bases at V and 1 base at J, with 9 bases in the middle. CDR1 and CDR2 from the germline V gene are SNHLY and FYNNEI. What was sequenced were expressed TCRB transcripts, since all of the isolated RNA had been reverse transcribed. The protocol was immunoSEQ multiplex PCR, while the TCRdb copy is restricted to in-frame clones and leaves out a portion. The sample lists approximately 100,000 clones, roughly 28% occurring once. Study-wide results and caveats: There was a moderate but significant shortening of TCRB CDR3s in all four CD4+ subsets of Type 1 diabetes patients.

The sequenced sample was central memory CD4+ T cells from blood. This chain connects TRBV2 to TRBJ1-1; D is ambiguous. The receptor comes from a woman aged 18-29 years with type 1 diabetes. Written as DNA, the CDR3 is TGTGCCAGCAGTGATCGGGGATGGAACACTGAAGCTTTCTTT. Translating gives CASSDRGWNTEAFF.